Reported below is one T cell receptor beta chain. Its antigen is as yet unknown. Germline values: CDR1 SGHVS, CDR2 FNYEAQ. The CDR3 is made up of 13 amino acids. The V and J ends lost 1 base and 6 bases, in that order; junction bases with no gene match: 3. The treatment here: oral pan-JAK inhibitor, 5-10 mg twice daily. cDNA serving as the sequencing template came from extracted, reverse transcribed RNA. Profiled with immunoSEQ multiplex PCR; TCRdb holds only in-frame clones, not every one. Of about 150,000 clones detected, less than 70% appear once; the ten largest clones hold around 15%. The sample originates from a study of CD8+ T cells in alopecia areata. Findings and caveats of the study: Affected scalp, especially in alopecia totalis/universalis, had a higher clonality than normal scalp did.

The source of this sequence is a human donor with alopecia areata. V gene TRBV7-6 combines with J gene TRBJ2-7, with 7 bases that match TRBD1. The material sequenced was CD8+ T cells sorted from blood, taken at week 4, from a patient treated with tofacitinib. The CDR3 loop is CASSLGQGIEQYF. CDR3 bases: TGTGCCAGCAGCTTAGGACAGGGTATCGAGCAGTACTTC.